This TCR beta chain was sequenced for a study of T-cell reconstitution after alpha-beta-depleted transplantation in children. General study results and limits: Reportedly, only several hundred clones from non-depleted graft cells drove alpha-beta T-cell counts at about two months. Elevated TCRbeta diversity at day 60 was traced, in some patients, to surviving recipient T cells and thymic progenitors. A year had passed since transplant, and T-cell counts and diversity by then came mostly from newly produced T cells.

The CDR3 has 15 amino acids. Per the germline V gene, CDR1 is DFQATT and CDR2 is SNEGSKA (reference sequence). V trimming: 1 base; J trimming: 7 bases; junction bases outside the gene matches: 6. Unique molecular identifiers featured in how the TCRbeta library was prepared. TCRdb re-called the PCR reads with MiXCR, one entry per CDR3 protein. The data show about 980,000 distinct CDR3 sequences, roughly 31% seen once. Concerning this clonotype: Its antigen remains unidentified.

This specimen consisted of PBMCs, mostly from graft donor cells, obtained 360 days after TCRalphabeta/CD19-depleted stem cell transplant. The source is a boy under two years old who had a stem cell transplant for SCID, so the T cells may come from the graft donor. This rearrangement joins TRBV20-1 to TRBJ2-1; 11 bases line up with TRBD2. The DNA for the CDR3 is TGCAGTGCTAGAGCCCTAGCGGGGGGTTTGAATGAGCAGTTCTTC. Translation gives CSARALAGGLNEQFF.